One and the same sample provided the 20 T cell receptor beta chains below, sequenced in a study of cytomegalovirus exposure and HLA in healthy donors. PCR employed 60 Vbeta and 13 Jbeta primers. Libraries were prepared by immunoSEQ multiplex PCR; TCRdb keeps only in-frame clonotypes and omits some of them. The data show about 130,000 clones, with 70% to 85% seen just once and roughly 2.5% held by the top ten. The sequenced sample was PBMCs. These TCRs come from a boy between 2 and 15 years old in good health and CMV-seronegative.

This sequence joins TRBV6-5 and TRBJ1-2; TRBD1 aligns across 8 bases. Germline CDR1 and CDR2: MNHEY and SVGAGI. The CDR3 has 14 residues. V was clipped by 4 bases and J by 8 bases; unmatched bases: 9. The CDR3 reads CASSSGPGGKGYTF. CDR3 sequence (DNA): TGTGCCAGCAGTTCGGGCCCAGGGGGCAAGGGCTACACCTTC.

This chain joins TRBV7-2 and TRBJ2-1; 7 bases align to TRBD2. CDR1 and CDR2 (germline): SGHTA, FQGNSA. With 5 bases clipped from V and 7 bases from J, the junction kept 8 bases outside the gene matches. The CDR3 spans 14 residues. The CDR3 here is CASSPMGGNNEQFF. The CDR3 nucleotides read TGTGCCAGCAGCCCGATGGGGGGGAATAATGAGCAGTTCTTC. Based on the CDR3 plus reference TRBV7-2 and TRBJ2-1, the full variable domain is GAGVSQSPSNKVTEKGKDVELRCDPISGHTALYWYRQSLGQGLEFLIYFQGNSAPDKSGLPSDRFSAERTGGSVSTLTIQRTQQEDSAVYLCASSPMGGNNEQFFGPGTRLTVL.

This clone appeared a single time. The chain carries TRBV5-8 and TRBJ2-5; 7 bases agree with TRBD1. The CDR3 has 15 amino acids. Germline V CDR1 and CDR2: SGHTS, YDEGEE. The V gene end was trimmed by 5 bases and the J gene end by 1 base; junction bases not matched to a gene: 8. The CDR3: CASRPGQAVQETQYF. The CDR3 DNA sequence: TGTGCCAGCAGACCTGGACAGGCCGTCCAAGAGACCCAGTACTTC.

The J gene is TRBJ1-2, the V gene TRBV7-9, with 9 bases that match TRBD1. V trimming: 4 bases; J trimming: 2 bases; junction bases outside the gene matches: 5. Looked up from germline, CDR1 is SEHNR and CDR2 is FQNEAQ (reference sequence). CDR3 length: 15 amino acids. The CDR3 DNA reads as TGTGCCAGCAGCTCGGATGGGACAGGGAACTATGGCTACACCTTC. Translating it yields CASSSDGTGNYGYTF.

This clone was found a few times. The chain combines TRBV9 with TRBJ2-7; D possibly corresponds to TRBD1 (6 bases). From germline, CDR1 is SGDLS and CDR2 YYNGEE. V was pared by 2 bases and J by 3 bases, with 21 bases between. The CDR3 totals 17 residues. CDR3 bases: TGTGCCAGCAGCGTCCCGCCGCAACAGGGCCTACTCTACGAGCAGTACTTC. Its protein is CASSVPPQQGLLYEQYF.

The table lists this clone with a few counts. The chain couples TRBV28 to TRBJ1-5; D unclear. CDR3 size: 13 residues. The germline V and J ends were trimmed by 2 bases and 4 bases, with 6 bases remaining between them. CDR1 and CDR2 (germline): MDHEN, SYDVKM. The CDR3 DNA follows: TGTGCCAGCAGTTTACCCGAGAATCAGCCCCAGCATTTT. It translates to CASSLPENQPQHF.

The chain recombines TRBV13 with TRBJ2-3, with a weak D call TRBD2 (5 bases). This CDR3 contains 15 residues. Germline V CDR1 and CDR2: PRHDT, FYEKMQ (reference sequence). The V and J ends lost 5 bases and 2 bases respectively, with 14 bases between them. CDR3 in DNA: TGTGCCAGCAGCGCTACCGGGGTGCACACAGATACGCAGTATTTT. Residues: CASSATGVHTDTQYF. Based on the CDR3 plus reference TRBV13 and TRBJ2-3, the full variable domain is AAGVIQSPRHLIKEKRETATLKCYPIPRHDTVYWYQQGPGQDPQFLISFYEKMQSDKGSIPDRFSAQQFSDYHSELNMSSLELGDSALYFCASSATGVHTDTQYFGPGTRLTVL.

This clone was seen a handful of times. The chain links TRBV7-9 to TRBJ2-1; TRBD2 matches at 14 bases. J gave up 8 bases and V 4 bases, and 4 bases lay outside the gene matches. The CDR3 sequence is 15 residues long. Germline CDR1 and CDR2: SEHNR and FQNEAQ (reference sequence). CDR3: CASSSGTSGSDEQFF. In DNA, the CDR3 is TGTGCCAGCAGCTCCGGGACTAGCGGGAGCGATGAGCAGTTCTTC.

This chain connects TRBV7-2 to TRBJ2-1; D not resolved. The germline V gene encodes CDR1 SGHTA and CDR2 FQGNSA. The CDR3 loop spans 15 amino acids. Between the trimmed V and J ends, which lost 5 bases and 4 bases, there was a span of 15 bases. Written as DNA, the CDR3 is TGTGCCAGCAGCGAGACCCTAACTATTTACAATGAGCAGTTCTTC. Protein product: CASSETLTIYNEQFF.

This clone was counted only a few times. The chain has TRBV6-1 and TRBJ1-6; 9 bases agree with TRBD1. Germline CDR1 and CDR2: MNHNS and SASEGT. The V segment lost 6 bases and the J segment 7 bases; nucleotides outside the gene matches: 7. The CDR3 is 15 residues long. CDR3 residues: CASREYGTGNSPLHF. As DNA, the CDR3 is TGTGCCAGCAGAGAATACGGGACAGGGAATTCACCCCTCCACTTT.

This clone was picked up one time. The gene calls are TRBV20-1 and TRBJ2-3; D unresolved. CDR1 DFQATT and CDR2 SNEGSKA come from the germline V gene (reference sequence). The CDR3 is 11 residues long. V shed 6 bases and J shed 1 base, with 5 bases lying between them. Here the CDR3 reads CSAEGTDTQYF. DNA for the CDR3: TGCAGTGCAGAGGGCACAGATACGCAGTATTTT.

This clone was seen once. The chain links TRBV6-6 to TRBJ1-1; possible D gene TRBD1, 5 bases. The CDR3 sequence is 13 residues long. Trimming stripped 5 bases from V and 6 bases from J, with 13 bases between. Germline CDR1 and CDR2: MNHNY and SVGAGI (reference sequence). CDR3 protein: CASSHAGGAEAFF. CDR3 DNA sequence: TGTGCCAGCAGTCATGCCGGAGGGGCTGAAGCTTTCTTT.

This rearrangement joins TRBV6-1 to TRBJ1-5, with D tentatively TRBD1 (6 bases). V gave up 1 base and J gave up 6 bases, with 25 bases separating them. Germline values: CDR1 MNHNS, CDR2 SASEGT. The CDR3 extends over 19 amino acids. This CDR3 reads CASSEDRVEARGKGQPQHF. CDR3 DNA sequence: TGTGCCAGCAGTGAAGATCGCGTTGAGGCCAGGGGAAAGGGTCAGCCCCAGCATTTT.

The CDR3 here is CASSPGDRERETQYF. The CDR3 bases are TGTGCCAGCTCACCGGGGGACAGGGAGAGGGAGACCCAGTACTTC. The chain combines TRBV18 with TRBJ2-5, with 9 bases fitting TRBD1. Germline assignment: CDR1 KGHSH and CDR2 LQKENI. After removal of 3 bases from V and 5 bases from J, the junction contained 7 bases not matched to a gene. The CDR3 has 15 residues.

The chain combines TRBV13 with TRBJ2-7, with D maybe TRBD2 (7 bases). V dropped 5 bases and J dropped 0 bases, with 14 bases sitting between them. The CDR3 length is 15 residues. The germline CDR1 and CDR2 sequences are PRHDT and FYEKMQ (reference sequence). The CDR3 spells CASSPFGGLSYEQYF. The DNA for the CDR3 is TGTGCCAGCAGCCCCTTCGGGGGGCTCTCCTACGAGCAGTACTTC.

Regarding this clone: Different DNA sequences within this sample yield the same CDR3. The genes are TRBV6-4 and TRBJ2-2, with unresolved D. This CDR3 contains 13 residues. Germline V gene lookup returns CDR1 MRHNA and CDR2 SNTAGT. The V gene lost 3 bases and the J gene lost 2 bases, with 4 bases spanning the gap. CDR3 in DNA: TGTGCCAGCAGTGAGACTAACACCGGGGAGCTGTTTTTT. This sequence encodes CASSETNTGELFF.

This clone has more than one count but fewer than ten. In DNA form, the CDR3 reads TGTGCCAGCAGTGTGGCTAGCACAGATACGCAGTATTTT. Translation: CASSVASTDTQYF. The J gene is TRBJ2-3, the V gene TRBV6-4; unclear D gene. Germline V gene data show CDR1 as MRHNA and CDR2 as SNTAGT. The CDR3 loop spans 13 amino acids. Trimming took off 4 bases at V and 0 bases at J, with 5 bases between the two ends.

The chain links TRBV30 to TRBJ2-3; D is ambiguous. CDR1 GTSNPN and CDR2 SVGIG come from the germline V gene (reference sequence). V lost 1 base to trimming and J lost 4 bases, with 12 bases between them. The CDR3 has 14 residues. Written as DNA, the CDR3 is TGTGCCTGGAGTGGGCTGGCTGGTCCAGATACGCAGTATTTT. Its translation is CAWSGLAGPDTQYF.

This clone has just a few counts. The chain has TRBV29-1 and TRBJ1-2; unclear D gene. Germline-derived CDR1 and CDR2 are SQVTM and ANQGSEA. The germline V and J ends were trimmed by 8 bases and 3 bases, with 16 bases remaining between them. The CDR3 sequence is 13 residues long. In nucleotides, the CDR3 is TGCAGCTTTTCAGGAATCGGGGACTATGGCTACACCTTC. Its translation: CSFSGIGDYGYTF.

Only one count was recorded for this clone. The CDR3 region has the DNA TGTGCCAGCTCTGCACTAGCGGGGGCGAACACCGGGGAGCTGTTTTTT. This sequence encodes CASSALAGANTGELFF. The rearrangement joins TRBV18 to TRBJ2-2, with 11 bases that match TRBD2. The CDR3 has 16 residues. Germline V CDR1 and CDR2: KGHSH, LQKENI. V trimming: 6 bases; J trimming: 0 bases; junction bases outside the gene matches: 3.